These 30 T cell receptor beta chains were sequenced from one sample in a study of cytomegalovirus exposure and HLA in healthy donors. The PCR used 60 Vbeta and 13 Jbeta primers. Data came from immunoSEQ multiplex PCR; TCRdb stores just in-frame clones and leaves some out. There are fewer than 100,000 clones in the sample; about 78% occur only once, and about 1.1% lies in the top ten. The sample consisted of PBMCs. Receptors were obtained from a male donor in good health and CMV-seronegative.

The rearrangement joins TRBV9 to TRBJ1-3; D is unclear. The CDR3 loop spans 16 amino acids. V dropped 4 bases and J dropped 0 bases, with 14 bases sitting between them. CDR1 and CDR2 (germline): SGDLS, YYNGEE. This CDR3 reads CASSSEQLSSGNTIYF. In DNA, the CDR3 is TGTGCCAGCAGCTCAGAACAGCTGAGCTCTGGAAACACCATATATTTT.

This clone was seen more than once but under ten times. The chain links TRBV14 to TRBJ2-7; D unclear. V lost 3 bases, J lost 0 bases, and 3 bases lay in between. Germline V lookup: CDR1 SGHDN, CDR2 FVKESK. The CDR3 loop spans 12 amino acids. CDR3 nucleotide sequence: TGTGCCAGCAGCCAGAGCTCCTACGAGCAGTACTTC. It specifies CASSQSSYEQYF.

V and J are TRBV27 and TRBJ2-6; D is unresolved. Germline assignment: CDR1 MNHEY and CDR2 SMNVEV (reference sequence). V was shortened by 3 bases and J by 0 bases, with 3 bases between the two germline ends. The CDR3 covers 14 residues. The CDR3 reads CASSFSSGANVLTF. The CDR3 DNA follows: TGTGCCAGCAGTTTTAGCTCTGGGGCCAACGTCCTGACTTTC.

The chain carries TRBV30 and TRBJ1-2; D is unresolved. The CDR3 sequence is 12 residues long. Trimming shortened V by 4 bases and J by 6 bases, and 12 bases separated the two germline ends. Germline CDR1 and CDR2: GTSNPN and SVGIG (reference sequence). The CDR3 loop reads CAWTELRNGYTF. CDR3 sequence (DNA): TGTGCCTGGACGGAACTACGAAATGGCTACACCTTC. The full variable domain, rest sourced from reference TRBV30 and TRBJ1-2, is SQTIHQWPATLVQPVGSPLSLECTVEGTSNPNLYWYRQAAGRGLQLLFYSVGIGQISSEVPQNLSASRPQDRQFILSSKKLLLSDSGFYLCAWTELRNGYTFGSGTRLTVV.

The V call is TRBV5-6, the J call TRBJ1-5; D is unclear. Germline V gene sequence: CDR1 SGHDT, CDR2 YYEEEE. The CDR3 spans 13 residues. Trimming removed 4 bases at V and 4 bases at J, with 9 bases between. CDR3 in amino acids: CASSQSVNQPQHF. The CDR3 bases are TGTGCCAGCAGCCAATCGGTTAATCAGCCCCAGCATTTT.

This clone has just one count. The genes are TRBV6-5 and TRBJ1-6; no reliable D call. The CDR3 length is 16 residues. Trimming took 2 bases from V and 3 from J, leaving 11 bases between them. Germline-derived CDR1 and CDR2 are MNHEY and SVGAGI. CDR3 nucleotide sequence: TGTGCCAGCAGTTACCTCCAGCAGGTCTATAATTCACCCCTCCACTTT. This codes for CASSYLQQVYNSPLHF.

This clone was seen a handful of times. The rearrangement uses TRBV5-6 and TRBJ1-2, with a weak D call TRBD1 (5 bases). This CDR3 region has 14 residues. V lost 0 bases and J 5 bases, leaving 11 bases between the germline ends. CDR1 SGHDT and CDR2 YYEEEE come from the germline V gene. The CDR3 DNA reads TGTGCCAGCAGCTTGGGGGCCGCAGGGTATGGCTACACCTTC. It encodes CASSLGAAGYGYTF. Using reference TRBV5-6 and TRBJ1-2 for the parts outside the CDR3, the full variable domain is DAGVTQSPTHLIKTRGQQVTLRCSPKSGHDTVSWYQQALGQGPQFIFQYYEEEERQRGNFPDRFSGHQFPNYSSELNVNALLLGDSALYLCASSLGAAGYGYTFGSGTRLTVV.

V and J are TRBV7-9 and TRBJ2-3; 10 bases map to TRBD1. J was trimmed by 7 bases and V by 5 bases; bases with no gene match: 6. The CDR3 is 14 residues long. Looked up from germline, CDR1 is SEHNR and CDR2 is FQNEAQ (reference sequence). CDR3 sequence reads: CASSPGQGSNTQYF. Written as DNA, the CDR3 is TGTGCCAGCAGCCCGGGACAGGGGTCAAATACGCAGTATTTT. The entire variable domain, with the rest obtained from reference TRBV7-9 and TRBJ2-3, is as follows: DTGVSQNPRHKITKRGQNVTFRCDPISEHNRLYWYRQTLGQGPEFLTYFQNEAQLEKSRLLSDRFSAERPKGSFSTLEIQRTEQGDSAMYLCASSPGQGSNTQYFGPGTRLTVL.

The rearrangement links TRBV11-2 to TRBJ2-6; D is perhaps TRBD2 (7 bases). The CDR3 sequence is 15 residues long. Trimming shortened V by 11 bases and J by 2 bases, and 16 bases separated the two germline ends. Looked up from germline, CDR1 is SGHAT and CDR2 is FQNNGV. The CDR3 protein is CACRGGGAGANVLTF. The CDR3 DNA sequence: TGTGCCTGCCGAGGGGGGGGCGCTGGGGCCAACGTCCTGACTTTC.

The J gene is TRBJ1-6, the V gene TRBV4-1, with D possibly being TRBD1 (6 bases). Trimming removed 1 base from V and 4 bases from J, with 11 bases in between. From germline, CDR1 is MGHRA and CDR2 YSYEKL. This CDR3 is built from 16 residues. CDR3 protein: CASSQGQGWYNSPLHF. The CDR3 DNA reads as TGCGCCAGCAGCCAAGGGCAGGGGTGGTATAATTCACCCCTCCACTTT.

The V gene is TRBV6-6, the J gene TRBJ2-1, with 9 bases lining up with TRBD2. Germline trimming cut 6 bases from V and 1 base from J; bases unmatched to any gene: 7. This CDR3 has 16 residues. Germline V lookup: CDR1 MNHNY, CDR2 SVGAGI (reference sequence). The CDR3 protein is CASRILSGRSYNEQFF. In DNA, the CDR3 is TGTGCCAGCAGAATCCTAAGCGGGAGGTCCTACAATGAGCAGTTCTTC.

The chain couples TRBV15 to TRBJ1-2, with no clear D. V lost 3 bases to trimming and J lost 8 bases, with 13 bases between them. Germline lookup yields CDR1 LNHNV and CDR2 YYDKDF (reference sequence). The CDR3 has 13 residues. The CDR3 DNA is TGTGCCACCAGCAGCGGCTTTCGAGGAGGCTACACCTTC. Translating it yields CATSSGFRGGYTF.

The V and J genes are TRBV28 and TRBJ2-7; 10 bases match TRBD2. Germline trimming cut 1 base from V and 2 bases from J; bases unmatched to any gene: 8. The germline gives CDR1 MDHEN, CDR2 SYDVKM. CDR3 length: 17 amino acids. The CDR3 sequence: CASSLSLRTSGTYEQYF. In nucleotides, the CDR3 is TGTGCCAGCAGTTTATCCCTCAGGACTAGCGGCACCTACGAGCAGTACTTC.

The V and J genes are TRBV10-2 and TRBJ2-1, with D tentatively TRBD2 (6 bases). Germline lookup yields CDR1 WSHSY and CDR2 SAAADI. Between the trimmed V and J ends, which lost 7 bases and 2 bases, there was a span of 9 bases. The CDR3 length is 13 residues. CDR3 loop: CASIGRPYNEQFF. For the CDR3, the DNA is TGCGCCAGCATTGGGAGGCCCTACAATGAGCAGTTCTTC.

This clone is a singleton in its sample. This chain connects TRBV7-2 to TRBJ1-6, with D tentatively TRBD1 (5 bases). The CDR3 runs to 15 residues. Per the germline V gene, CDR1 is SGHTA and CDR2 is FQGNSA. The V gene lost 3 bases and the J gene lost 5 bases, with 11 bases spanning the gap. The CDR3 DNA reads as TGTGCCAGCAGCTTCCAGGGAGGAAATAATTCACCCCTCCACTTT. Encoded protein: CASSFQGGNNSPLHF.

The V and J genes are TRBV4-1 and TRBJ1-1; tentatively, D is TRBD1 (6 bases). The germline gives CDR1 MGHRA, CDR2 YSYEKL. V lost 3 bases and J 0 bases, leaving 20 bases between the germline ends. The CDR3 runs 18 residues. The CDR3 reads CASSHIWGRTVMNTEAFF. DNA of the CDR3: TGCGCCAGCAGCCACATCTGGGGCCGGACAGTCATGAACACTGAAGCTTTCTTT.

The rearrangement links TRBV6-4 to TRBJ2-5; the D gene is possibly TRBD2 (6 bases). The J call may not be correct, given that the DNA end is closer to TRBJ2-7. CDR1 is MRHNA and CDR2 is SNTAGT in the germline V gene. There are 15 residues in the CDR3. CDR3 sequence: CASSREMGGPYEQYF. DNA for the CDR3: TGTGCCAGCAGTCGCGAGATGGGAGGCCCCTACGAGCAGTACTTC.

CDR3 protein: CASSIDSTSGQETQYF. CDR3 DNA: TGTGCCAGTAGTATAGATTCGACTAGCGGCCAAGAGACCCAGTACTTC. The chain is built from TRBV19 and TRBJ2-5; 9 bases are a match to TRBD2. Germline V gene lookup returns CDR1 LNHDA and CDR2 SQIVND (reference sequence). V trimming: 0 bases; J trimming: 1 base; junction bases outside the gene matches: 3. This CDR3 contains 16 residues.

The chain is built from TRBV30 and TRBJ1-5; D perhaps matches TRBD1 (6 bases). Trimming took 2 bases from V and 3 from J, leaving 14 bases between them. This CDR3 region has 15 residues. The V gene's germline CDR1 is GTSNPN and CDR2 SVGIG (reference sequence). Here the CDR3 DNA reads TGTGCCTGGAGTTTACGGACAGCTTCCAATCAGCCCCAGCATTTT. It specifies CAWSLRTASNQPQHF.

This rearrangement joins TRBV5-1 to TRBJ2-7; the D gene is possibly TRBD1 (6 bases). CDR3 size: 14 residues. Per the germline V gene, CDR1 is SGHRS and CDR2 is YFSETQ. Trimming took off 3 bases at V and 6 bases at J, with 16 bases between the two ends. The CDR3, as DNA: TGCGCCAGCAGCTCGTCAGGGGTAAGAGGCGAGCAGTACTTC. Translated, it gives CASSSSGVRGEQYF.

This clone has a single count. J is TRBJ2-7 and V is TRBV7-8, with TRBD2 matching over 10 bases. The CDR3 spans 16 residues. The V gene's germline CDR1 is SGHVS and CDR2 FQNEAQ. J gave up 0 bases and V 5 bases, and 7 bases lay outside the gene matches. The CDR3, as DNA: TGTGCCAGCAGCCCACGGACTAGCGGTAGCTCCTACGAGCAGTACTTC. This encodes CASSPRTSGSSYEQYF.

The chain joins TRBV5-1 to TRBJ2-2; 9 bases map to TRBD1. Germline-derived CDR1 and CDR2 are SGHRS and YFSETQ. The V gene end was trimmed by 4 bases and the J gene end by 5 bases; junction bases not matched to a gene: 9. This CDR3 spans 16 amino acids. For the CDR3, the DNA is TGCGCCAGCAGCGCCGAACCCGGGACAGGGACCGGGGAGCTGTTTTTT. This gives the protein CASSAEPGTGTGELFF.

The chain has TRBV19 and TRBJ1-1; tentatively, D is TRBD1 (5 bases). Trimming took 5 bases from V and 9 from J, leaving 10 bases between them. From germline, CDR1 is LNHDA and CDR2 SQIVND (reference sequence). This CDR3 contains 11 residues. The CDR3 region is CASSAGCQAFF. In DNA form, the CDR3 reads TGTGCCAGTAGTGCAGGGTGTCAAGCTTTCTTT.

The J gene is TRBJ1-4, the V gene TRBV30, with unresolved D. This CDR3 contains 13 residues. Germline CDR1 reads GTSNPN; CDR2 reads SVGIG (reference sequence). Trimming shortened V by 7 bases and J by 7 bases, and 16 bases separated the two germline ends. The CDR3 here is CASGPPEGEKLFF. CDR3 DNA sequence: TGTGCCTCTGGACCTCCCGAGGGTGAAAAACTGTTTTTT.

The J gene is TRBJ2-7, the V gene TRBV7-8; maybe TRBD2 (6 bases). The CDR3 has 11 amino acids. Germline V gene sequence: CDR1 SGHVS, CDR2 FQNEAQ. Trimming pared 5 bases from V and 6 bases from J, leaving 8 bases between. The CDR3 nucleotides read TGTGCCAGCAGCCTTAGCGGCGAGCAGTACTTC. This gives the protein CASSLSGEQYF.

The gene calls are TRBV7-6 and TRBJ1-2, with D perhaps TRBD1 (5 bases). The germline V gene has CDR1 SGHVS and CDR2 FNYEAQ. The CDR3 totals 16 residues. Trimming left V 2 bases short and J 6 bases short, with 19 bases between. The CDR3 is CASSLTGQGVLDGYTF. CDR3 DNA: TGTGCCAGCAGCTTAACCGGCCAAGGGGTTCTCGATGGCTACACCTTC.

In this sample, this clone turned up once. The chain uses TRBV5-1 and TRBJ2-1; 11 nucleotides align to TRBD2. V was pared by 0 bases and J by 8 bases, with 10 bases of the junction left unmatched. Germline V gives CDR1 SGHRS, CDR2 YFSETQ. The CDR3 is 17 amino acids. The DNA of the CDR3 is TGCGCCAGCAGCTTGGGAGTTAGCGGGGGGGCCGTCTATGAGCAGTTCTTC. Encoded protein: CASSLGVSGGAVYEQFF.

V gene TRBV28 combines with J gene TRBJ2-3, with 15 bases fitting TRBD2. The V segment lost 3 bases and the J segment 3 bases; nucleotides outside the gene matches: 7. CDR3 length: 18 residues. Germline CDR1 reads MDHEN; CDR2 reads SYDVKM. The CDR3 bases are TGTGCCAGCAGTTTCGGGACTAGCGGGAGGTGGCGTACAGATACGCAGTATTTT. Translating gives CASSFGTSGRWRTDTQYF.

This clone has just a few counts. The chain combines TRBV18 with TRBJ1-1; D gene uncertain. The CDR3 spans 13 residues. Looked up from germline, CDR1 is KGHSH and CDR2 is LQKENI. The ends were cut back, 3 bases at V and 2 bases at J, with 7 bases in the middle. The CDR3 spells CASSPRVNTEAFF. As DNA, the CDR3 is TGTGCCAGCTCACCGAGAGTTAACACTGAAGCTTTCTTT.

The J gene is TRBJ2-7, the V gene TRBV6-1; possible D gene TRBD1, 5 bases. This CDR3 is 12 amino acids long. Per the germline V gene, CDR1 is MNHNS and CDR2 is SASEGT. With 6 bases removed from V and 2 bases from J, the gap between germline ends came to 8 bases. In DNA form, the CDR3 reads TGTGCCAGCAGGGGGCCGACCTACGAGCAGTACTTC. It encodes CASRGPTYEQYF.